The 20 T cell receptor beta chains listed next were all sequenced from one sample in a study of control samples from healthy donors and cancer patients. Sequencing was performed with immunoSEQ multiplex PCR; in TCRdb, only in-frame clones are kept and a portion is missing. Of 150,000 to 180,000 clones listed, approximately 96% are singletons. Sequenced: blood. These receptors all come from a man in his forties or fifties in good health.

The chain carries TRBV27 and TRBJ1-1, with 8 positions matching TRBD1. V lost 2 bases, J lost 2 bases, and 7 bases stayed unmatched. The CDR3 loop spans 16 amino acids. Germline CDR1 is MNHEY and CDR2 is SMNVEV (reference sequence). The DNA for the CDR3 is TGTGCCAGCAGTTTAACACCGGGACAGGTTAACACTGAAGCTTTCTTT. Its protein is CASSLTPGQVNTEAFF.

The chain recombines TRBV7-9 with TRBJ2-7, with 8 bases aligning to TRBD1. The CDR3 loop spans 14 amino acids. With V trimmed by 5 bases and J by 2 bases, 5 bases remained unmatched. Per germline, CDR1 SEHNR and CDR2 FQNEAQ (reference sequence). The CDR3 DNA reads TGTGCCAGCAGCCCCCGACAGGGGACCTACGAGCAGTACTTC. This gives the protein CASSPRQGTYEQYF.

The V gene is TRBV5-1, the J gene TRBJ2-3; D unclear. CDR3 length: 14 amino acids. Germline loops: CDR1 SGHRS, CDR2 YFSETQ. V was trimmed by 0 bases and J by 0 bases, leaving 5 bases between them. CDR3 nucleotide sequence: TGCGCCAGCAGCTTGGGAACTAGCACAGATACGCAGTATTTT. As protein: CASSLGTSTDTQYF.

This clone was seen a single time. The chain employs TRBV7-2 and TRBJ2-3; no clear D. This CDR3 spans 14 amino acids. The germline CDR1 and CDR2 sequences are SGHTA and FQGNSA. The germline V and J ends were trimmed by 5 bases and 0 bases, with 9 bases remaining between them. CDR3: CASSQLTSTDTQYF. DNA for the CDR3: TGTGCCAGCAGCCAGCTCACTAGCACAGATACGCAGTATTTT.

The chain has TRBV28 and TRBJ1-2, with D uncertain. Germline lookup yields CDR1 MDHEN and CDR2 SYDVKM. The CDR3 is made up of 14 amino acids. Trimming removed 2 bases at V and 4 bases at J, with 11 bases between. The CDR3 nucleotides read TGTGCCAGCAGTTTACCTGCAGTGATCTATGGCTACACCTTC. Translating gives CASSLPAVIYGYTF.

The CDR3 DNA is TGTGCCAGCAGCAGAGAACAGGGGGCGGGGGAGCAGTACTTC. This codes for CASSREQGAGEQYF. V gene TRBV5-4 combines with J gene TRBJ2-7; 9 bases match TRBD1. J was trimmed by 7 bases and V by 4 bases; bases with no gene match: 9. The germline V gene encodes CDR1 SGHNT and CDR2 YYREEE (reference sequence). The CDR3 covers 14 residues.

The chain combines TRBV7-9 with TRBJ2-7; the D is unclear. Germline V gene data show CDR1 as SEHNR and CDR2 as FQNEAQ (reference sequence). The CDR3 has 14 residues. V dropped 4 bases and J dropped 2 bases, with 12 bases sitting between them. In DNA, the CDR3 is TGTGCCAGCAGCTCGCCATCTCGGACCTACGAGCAGTACTTC. This codes for CASSSPSRTYEQYF.

The chain links TRBV28 to TRBJ1-1; D is unresolved. The CDR3 consists of 12 residues. Germline CDR1 is MDHEN and CDR2 is SYDVKM. V was cut by 3 bases and J by 1 base, with 3 bases left in between. The chain's CDR3 is CASSFRNTEAFF. DNA of the CDR3: TGTGCCAGCAGTTTCCGGAACACTGAAGCTTTCTTT.

This clone was counted a single time. The chain is built from TRBV4-1 and TRBJ2-3, with D perhaps matching TRBD2 (6 bases). This CDR3 has 15 amino acids. Trimming left V 6 bases short and J 4 bases short, with 17 bases between. The V gene's germline CDR1 is MGHRA and CDR2 YSYEKL. CDR3 coding DNA: TGCGCCAGCAGAAGAGGAGGGTTGGACCCAGATACGCAGTATTTT. Its protein is CASRRGGLDPDTQYF.

The V call is TRBV20-1, the J call TRBJ2-1; no firm D call. CDR1 DFQATT and CDR2 SNEGSKA come from the germline V gene (reference sequence). This CDR3 comprises 11 residues. The germline V and J ends were trimmed by 5 bases and 7 bases, with 9 bases remaining between them. CDR3 in amino acids: CSAVIRNEQFF. The CDR3 region has the DNA TGCAGTGCTGTGATTAGGAATGAGCAGTTCTTC.

The chain couples TRBV10-3 to TRBJ2-3; a weak D match, TRBD1 (6 bases). The germline V gene has CDR1 ENHRY and CDR2 SYGVKD. This CDR3 spans 14 amino acids. Trimming removed 4 bases at V and 2 bases at J, with 10 bases between. The CDR3 here is CAISGGTITDTQYF. The CDR3 region has the DNA TGTGCCATCAGTGGGGGGACAATCACAGATACGCAGTATTTT.

V and J are TRBV4-1 and TRBJ1-2, with 7 bases fitting TRBD1. Germline V gene data show CDR1 as MGHRA and CDR2 as YSYEKL. The V segment lost 2 bases and the J segment 6 bases; nucleotides outside the gene matches: 6. This CDR3 contains 14 residues. The CDR3 nucleotides are TGCGCCAGCAGCCAACTGGACAGGTTACATGGCTACACCTTC. Amino acids: CASSQLDRLHGYTF.

The chain couples TRBV6-4 to TRBJ2-1; 9 bases are shared with TRBD1. The trim removed 2 bases at V and 6 bases at J, leaving 2 bases unmatched. Germline V gives CDR1 MRHNA, CDR2 SNTAGT. The CDR3 extends over 14 amino acids. The CDR3 protein is CASSDGTGTNEQFF. The CDR3, as DNA: TGTGCCAGCAGTGACGGGACAGGGACCAATGAGCAGTTCTTC.

This chain links TRBV3-1 (or the pseudogene TRBV3-2) with TRBJ2-7, with no clear D. V was clipped by 4 bases and J by 7 bases, with 23 bases between them. The CDR3 has 16 amino acids. The V gene's germline CDR1 is LGHDT and CDR2 YNNKEL (reference sequence). The CDR3 bases are TGTGCCAGCAGCCCTCGTGGGTCGGGCCAACGAAGGGAGCAGTACTTC. Encoded protein: CASSPRGSGQRREQYF.

This chain links TRBV7-3 with TRBJ1-2, with 7 bases matching TRBD1. From germline, CDR1 is SGHTA and CDR2 FQGTGA. The CDR3 contains 18 residues. V lost 5 bases and J lost 0; bases outside the gene matches: 15. CDR3 sequence: CASSLVRDRYSPNYGYTF. CDR3 in DNA: TGTGCCAGCAGCCTCGTCCGGGACAGATACTCCCCTAACTATGGCTACACCTTC.

The chain combines TRBV28 with TRBJ1-5, with 7 positions matching TRBD1. Germline V gene data show CDR1 as MDHEN and CDR2 as SYDVKM. The V gene end was trimmed by 9 bases and the J gene end by 5 bases; junction bases not matched to a gene: 7. The CDR3 is 13 residues long. The CDR3 nucleotides read TGTGCCAGTACGGGACAGACCTATCAGCCCCAGCATTTT. This translates into CASTGQTYQPQHF.

V and J are TRBV11-2 and TRBJ2-1; 13 nucleotides agree with TRBD2. The CDR3 loop spans 19 amino acids. CDR1 is SGHAT, CDR2 FQNNGV, per germline. V trimming: 2 bases; J trimming: 1 base; junction bases outside the gene matches: 8. The CDR3 spells CASSLSPTSGGYSYNEQFF. CDR3 DNA: TGTGCCAGCAGCTTATCCCCGACTAGCGGGGGGTATTCCTACAATGAGCAGTTCTTC.

V gene TRBV5-5 combines with J gene TRBJ1-5, with D possibly TRBD1 on 5 matching bases. The CDR3 has 13 residues. With 4 bases removed from V and 5 bases from J, the gap between germline ends came to 10 bases. CDR1 is SGHKS, CDR2 YYEKEE, per germline (reference sequence). This CDR3 reads CASSRGLHQPQHF. As DNA, the CDR3 is TGTGCCAGCAGCAGGGGCCTTCATCAGCCCCAGCATTTT. The entire variable domain, with the rest obtained from reference TRBV5-5 and TRBJ1-5, is as follows: DAGVTQSPTHLIKTRGQQVTLRCSPISGHKSVSWYQQVLGQGPQFIFQYYEKEERGRGNFPDRFSARQFPNYSSELNVNALLLGDSALYLCASSRGLHQPQHFGDGTRLSIL.

The chain recombines TRBV6-5 with TRBJ1-2; 7 bases agree with TRBD1. J gave up 3 bases and V 5 bases, and 9 bases lay outside the gene matches. This CDR3 region has 15 residues. Germline values: CDR1 MNHEY, CDR2 SVGAGI. The CDR3 is CASSKPGQADYGYTF. CDR3 nucleotides: TGTGCCAGCAGTAAGCCAGGACAGGCAGACTATGGCTACACCTTC.

The rearrangement links TRBV3-1 (or the pseudogene TRBV3-2) to TRBJ2-1; D tentatively fits TRBD1 or TRBD2 (5 bases each). The V end lost 1 base, the J end lost 2 bases, and 15 bases lay between the germline ends. Germline V CDR1 and CDR2: LGHDT, YNNKEL (reference sequence). The CDR3 sequence is 17 residues long. CDR3 nucleotides: TGTGCCAGCAGCCAAGGGGACGGGGCCACTACCTACAATGAGCAGTTCTTC. This codes for CASSQGDGATTYNEQFF.